The source of this T cell receptor (beta chain) is a study of patients and donors after allogeneic stem cell transplantation. TCRdb reprocessed the RT-PCR reads via MiXCR and lists one record per CDR3 protein. The sample yields some 880,000 distinct CDR3 sequences, 15% to 20% seen once. The V and J ends lost 10 bases and 4 bases respectively, with 12 bases between them. The CDR3 is 12 residues long. The germline CDR1 and CDR2 sequences are SNHLY and FYNNEI. The specimen was blood, either unsorted or a sorted T cell fraction (not recorded which). This sequence originates from a human donor who was either an allogeneic HSCT recipient or a stem cell or donor lymphocyte infusion donor (not recorded which). It is not recorded whose cells these are; they may come from a transplant donor. The rearrangement uses TRBV2 and TRBJ2-3; possibly TRBD2 for D (5 bases). The CDR3 nucleotides read TGTGCCATAAGGAGCGGAGCAGATACGCAGTATTTT. This sequence encodes CAIRSGADTQYF.